The 10 T cell receptor beta chains in this list originate from one sample, sequenced in a study of blood T cell repertoires in COVID-19. Profiling relied on immunoSEQ multiplex PCR, and the TCRdb table lists in-frame clones only, not all of them. This table holds around 150,000 clones, 84% found once. Sequences were obtained from peripheral blood. These receptors came from a woman of 80 years or more in a cohort sampled during active or convalescent COVID-19.

J is TRBJ2-7 and V is TRBV6-5; TRBD1 might be the D (6 bases). CDR3 length equals 14 residues. V shed 11 bases and J shed 7 bases, with 24 bases lying between them. The germline V gene encodes CDR1 MNHEY and CDR2 SVGAGI. The CDR3 is CAGRGESRGGEQYV. CDR3 DNA: TGTGCCGGACGAGGTGAAAGCAGGGGTGGTGAGCAGTACGTC.

The V and J genes are TRBV29-1 and TRBJ2-7; D is perhaps TRBD2 (6 bases). Trimming took 4 bases from V and 7 from J, leaving 17 bases between them. CDR3 length: 13 amino acids. The germline CDR1 and CDR2 sequences are SQVTM and ANQGSEA. The CDR3 region is CSVVEGRSMEQYV. CDR3 in DNA: TGCAGCGTTGTGGAGGGGCGGTCTATGGAGCAGTACGTC.

The chain is built from TRBV7-9 and TRBJ2-5; possibly TRBD2 for D (5 bases). Germline loops: CDR1 SEHNR, CDR2 FQNEAQ (reference sequence). V lost 2 bases, J lost 5 bases, and 12 bases lay in between. There are 14 residues in the CDR3. The chain's CDR3 is CASSLMEAIETQYF. CDR3 nucleotides: TGTGCCAGCAGCTTAATGGAGGCAATTGAGACCCAGTACTTC.

The chain has TRBV10-2 and TRBJ2-3; 12 bases align to TRBD2. V was pared by 4 bases and J by 2 bases, with 7 bases of the junction left unmatched. This CDR3 is built from 17 residues. CDR1 is WSHSY and CDR2 is SAAADI in the germline V gene. CDR3 loop: CASSGTSGEPVTDTQYF. Written as DNA, the CDR3 is TGCGCCAGCAGTGGGACTAGCGGGGAGCCTGTCACAGATACGCAGTATTTT.

The chain uses TRBV5-1 and TRBJ1-5, with 8 positions matching TRBD1. The CDR3 has 16 residues. Germline V gene sequence: CDR1 SGHRS, CDR2 YFSETQ. The ends lost 2 bases at V and 2 bases at J; junction bases unmatched: 6. The CDR3 reads CASSLLPGQGNQPQHF. The CDR3 region has the DNA TGCGCCAGCAGCTTACTACCGGGACAGGGCAATCAGCCCCAGCATTTT.

The DNA for the CDR3 is TGTGCCAGCCAAAACAGGGGGCGCGGCACTGAAGCTTTCTTT. Its protein product is CASQNRGRGTEAFF. The V and J genes are TRBV28 and TRBJ1-1; 9 positions match TRBD1. The CDR3 covers 14 residues. Germline values: CDR1 MDHEN, CDR2 SYDVKM. V dropped 8 bases and J dropped 4; count of bases not matched to a gene: 8.

The chain recombines TRBV6-5 with TRBJ2-5; D is undetermined. Germline V CDR1 and CDR2: MNHEY, SVGAGI. V gave up 6 bases and J gave up 3 bases, with 17 bases separating them. CDR3 length equals 15 residues. CDR3 amino acids: CASRQTEWRKETQYF. For the CDR3, the DNA is TGTGCCAGCAGGCAGACGGAATGGAGAAAAGAGACCCAGTACTTC.

The chain couples TRBV2 to TRBJ1-1, with D possibly being TRBD1 (6 bases). The V gene lost 5 bases and the J gene lost 1 base, with 8 bases spanning the gap. The V gene's germline CDR1 is SNHLY and CDR2 FYNNEI. The CDR3 is made up of 13 amino acids. The CDR3, as DNA: TGTGCCAGCAGTCGACAGGAGAACACTGAAGCTTTCTTT. The encoded protein is CASSRQENTEAFF.

This clone was found once. V gene TRBV6-5 combines with J gene TRBJ1-5; no firm D call. The germline CDR1 and CDR2 sequences are MNHEY and SVGAGI. Trimming took off 7 bases at V and 4 bases at J, with 17 bases between the two ends. CDR3 length: 15 residues. The CDR3 is CASMISGSQNQPQHF. CDR3 sequence (DNA): TGTGCCAGCATGATATCCGGGTCCCAAAATCAGCCCCAGCATTTT.

The chain combines TRBV7-2 with TRBJ1-3; a possible D gene is TRBD1 (6 bases). This CDR3 has 16 amino acids. The germline CDR1 and CDR2 sequences are SGHTA and FQGNSA. The ends were cut back, 1 base at V and 2 bases at J, with 12 bases in the middle. The chain's CDR3 is CASSLVGAGAGNTIYF. For the CDR3, the DNA is TGTGCCAGCAGCTTAGTGGGGGCAGGGGCTGGAAACACCATATATTTT.